The source of this T cell receptor beta chain is a study of cytomegalovirus exposure and HLA in healthy donors. Whole-study context: In a later analysis, the roughly 110 validation repertoires were reported to have used the same platform as the 600 to 800 first-cohort repertoires. Study-wide points: Most sequenced TCRs were rare (though some public TCRs occurred in many donors).

As concerns this clone: Its cognate antigen is unknown.

In germline, CDR1 is LNHDA, CDR2 SQIVND (reference sequence). CDR3 length: 16 residues. The junction had 11 bases not matched to a gene; V was cut back by 0 bases and J by 8 bases. TCRdb's copy holds only in-frame clones and misses some; the assay was immunoSEQ multiplex PCR. The profile shows over 200,000 clones, around 87% of them singletons. The clonotype originates from a woman aged 18-30 years in good health and CMV-seropositive. Sequencing was performed on PBMCs. This rearrangement joins TRBV19 to TRBJ2-3, with TRBD1 matching 7 bases. CDR3 sequence: CASSIDPTGPGGTQYF. The CDR3 DNA follows: TGTGCCAGTAGTATAGATCCTACCGGCCCAGGGGGTACGCAGTATTTT.